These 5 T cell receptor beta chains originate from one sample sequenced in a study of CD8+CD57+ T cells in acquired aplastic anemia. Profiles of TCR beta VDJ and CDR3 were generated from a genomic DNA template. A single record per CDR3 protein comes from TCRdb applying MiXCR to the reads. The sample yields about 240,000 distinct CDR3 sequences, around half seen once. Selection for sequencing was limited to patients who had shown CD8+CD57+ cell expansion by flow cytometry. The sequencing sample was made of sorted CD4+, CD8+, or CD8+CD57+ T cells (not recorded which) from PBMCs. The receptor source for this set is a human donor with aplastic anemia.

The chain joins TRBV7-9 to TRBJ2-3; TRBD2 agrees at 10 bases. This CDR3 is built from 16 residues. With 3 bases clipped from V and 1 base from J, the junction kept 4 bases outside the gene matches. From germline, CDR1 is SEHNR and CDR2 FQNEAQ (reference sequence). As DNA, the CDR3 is TGTGCCAGCAGCTTGGGACTAGCGACCGGCACAGATACGCAGTATTTT. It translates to CASSLGLATGTDTQYF. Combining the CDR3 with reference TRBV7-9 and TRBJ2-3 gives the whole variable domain DTGVSQNPRHKITKRGQNVTFRCDPISEHNRLYWYRQTLGQGPEFLTYFQNEAQLEKSRLLSDRFSAERPKGSFSTLEIQRTEQGDSAMYLCASSLGLATGTDTQYFGPGTRLTVL.

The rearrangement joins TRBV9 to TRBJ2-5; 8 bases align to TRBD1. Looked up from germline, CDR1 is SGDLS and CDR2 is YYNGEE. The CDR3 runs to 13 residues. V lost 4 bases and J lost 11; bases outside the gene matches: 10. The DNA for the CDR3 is TGTGCCAGCAGCCCTCAGGACAGGGATGAGCAGTACTTC. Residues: CASSPQDRDEQYF. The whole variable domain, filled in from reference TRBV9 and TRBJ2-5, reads DSGVTQTPKHLITATGQRVTLRCSPRSGDLSVYWYQQSLDQGLQFLIQYYNGEERAKGNILERFSAQQFPDLHSELNLSSLELGDSALYFCASSPQDRDEQYFGPGTRLLVL.

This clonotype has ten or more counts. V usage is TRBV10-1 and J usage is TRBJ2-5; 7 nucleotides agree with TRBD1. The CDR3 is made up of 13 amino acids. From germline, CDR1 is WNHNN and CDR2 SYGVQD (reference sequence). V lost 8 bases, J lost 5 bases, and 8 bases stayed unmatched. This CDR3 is CASGDREGETQYF. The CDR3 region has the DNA TGCGCCAGCGGAGACAGGGAAGGGGAGACCCAGTACTTC.

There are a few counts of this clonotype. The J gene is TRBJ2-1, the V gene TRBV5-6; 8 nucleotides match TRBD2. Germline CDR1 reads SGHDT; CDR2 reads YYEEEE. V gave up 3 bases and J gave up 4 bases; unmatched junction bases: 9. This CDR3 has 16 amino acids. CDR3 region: CASSWVGLEGYNEQFF. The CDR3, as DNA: TGTGCCAGCAGCTGGGTGGGACTAGAAGGATACAATGAGCAGTTCTTC.

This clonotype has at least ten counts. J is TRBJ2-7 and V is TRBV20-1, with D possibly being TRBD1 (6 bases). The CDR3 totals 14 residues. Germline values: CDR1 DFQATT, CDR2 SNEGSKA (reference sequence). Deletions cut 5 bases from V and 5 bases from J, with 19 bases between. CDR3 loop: CSAEGDRRFHEQYF. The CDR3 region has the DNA TGCAGTGCTGAGGGGGATCGACGGTTCCACGAGCAGTACTTC.